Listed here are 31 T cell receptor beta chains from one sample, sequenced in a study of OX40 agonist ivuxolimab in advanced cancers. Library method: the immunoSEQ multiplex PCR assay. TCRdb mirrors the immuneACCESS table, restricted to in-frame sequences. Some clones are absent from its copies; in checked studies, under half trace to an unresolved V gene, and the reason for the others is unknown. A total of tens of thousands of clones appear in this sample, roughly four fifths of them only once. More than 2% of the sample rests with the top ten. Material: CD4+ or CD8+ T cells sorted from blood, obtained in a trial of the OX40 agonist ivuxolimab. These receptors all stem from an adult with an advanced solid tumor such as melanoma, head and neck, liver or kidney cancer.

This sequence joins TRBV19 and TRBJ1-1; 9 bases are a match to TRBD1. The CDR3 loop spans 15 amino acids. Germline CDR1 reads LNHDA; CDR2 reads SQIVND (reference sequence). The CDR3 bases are TGTGCTTCCTATCCCGGGGACAGGGAGTTTACTGAAGCTTTCTTT. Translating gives CASYPGDREFTEAFF.

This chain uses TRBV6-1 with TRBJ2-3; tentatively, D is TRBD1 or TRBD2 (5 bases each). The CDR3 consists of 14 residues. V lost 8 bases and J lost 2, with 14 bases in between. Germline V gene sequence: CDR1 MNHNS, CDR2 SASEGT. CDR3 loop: CASRDGQITDTQYF. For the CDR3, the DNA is TGTGCCAGCCGGGACGGCCAGATCACAGATACGCAGTATTTT.

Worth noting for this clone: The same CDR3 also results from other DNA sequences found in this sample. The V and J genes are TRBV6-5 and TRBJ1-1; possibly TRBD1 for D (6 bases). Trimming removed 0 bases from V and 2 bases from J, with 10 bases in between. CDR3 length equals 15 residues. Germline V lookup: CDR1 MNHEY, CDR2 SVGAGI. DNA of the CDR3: TGTGCCAGCAGTTACTCCGGACAGTATAACACTGAAGCTTTCTTT. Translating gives CASSYSGQYNTEAFF.

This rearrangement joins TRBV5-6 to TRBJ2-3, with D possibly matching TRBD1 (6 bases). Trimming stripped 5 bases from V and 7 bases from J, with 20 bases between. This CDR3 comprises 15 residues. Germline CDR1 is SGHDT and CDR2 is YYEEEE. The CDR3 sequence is CASRRGQQFVNTQYF. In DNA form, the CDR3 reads TGTGCCAGCAGACGTGGACAGCAATTTGTGAATACGCAGTATTTT.

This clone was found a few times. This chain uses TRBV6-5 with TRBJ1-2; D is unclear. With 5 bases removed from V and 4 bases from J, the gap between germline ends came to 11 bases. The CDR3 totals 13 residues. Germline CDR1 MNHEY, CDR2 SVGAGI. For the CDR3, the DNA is TGTGCCAGCAGTGAATCCGGAAGCTATGGCTACACCTTC. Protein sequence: CASSESGSYGYTF.

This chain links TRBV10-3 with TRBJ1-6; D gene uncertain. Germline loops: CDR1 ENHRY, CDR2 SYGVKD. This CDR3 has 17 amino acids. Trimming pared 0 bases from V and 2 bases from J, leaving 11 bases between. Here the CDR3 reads CAISESGRATYNSPLHF. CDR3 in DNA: TGTGCCATCAGTGAGTCTGGCCGGGCGACCTATAATTCACCCCTCCACTTT.

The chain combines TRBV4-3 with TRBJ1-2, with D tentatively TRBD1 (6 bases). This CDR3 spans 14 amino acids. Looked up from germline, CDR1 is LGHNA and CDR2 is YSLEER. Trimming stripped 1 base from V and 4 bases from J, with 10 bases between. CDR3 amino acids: CASSQGTGIYGYTF. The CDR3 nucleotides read TGCGCCAGCAGCCAAGGAACAGGGATCTATGGCTACACCTTC.

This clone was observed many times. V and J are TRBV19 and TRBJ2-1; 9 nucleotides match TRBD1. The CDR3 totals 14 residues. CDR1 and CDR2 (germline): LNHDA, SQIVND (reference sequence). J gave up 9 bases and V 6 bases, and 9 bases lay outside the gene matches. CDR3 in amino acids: CASSAPDRGPEQFF. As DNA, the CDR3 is TGTGCCAGTAGCGCCCCGGACAGGGGTCCTGAGCAGTTCTTC.

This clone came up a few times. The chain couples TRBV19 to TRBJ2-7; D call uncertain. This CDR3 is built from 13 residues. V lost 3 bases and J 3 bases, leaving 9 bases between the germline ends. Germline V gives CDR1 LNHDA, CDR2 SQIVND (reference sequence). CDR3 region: CASSITVRYEQYF. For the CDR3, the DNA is TGTGCCAGTAGTATCACAGTGCGCTACGAGCAGTACTTC.

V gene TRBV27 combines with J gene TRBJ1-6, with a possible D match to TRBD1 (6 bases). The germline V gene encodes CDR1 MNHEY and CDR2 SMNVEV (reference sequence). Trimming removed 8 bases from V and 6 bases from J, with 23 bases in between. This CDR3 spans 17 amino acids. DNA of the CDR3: TGTGCCAGCTCCGACTCAGGGGTAGGAGGGGGTAATTCACCCCTCCACTTT. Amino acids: CASSDSGVGGGNSPLHF.

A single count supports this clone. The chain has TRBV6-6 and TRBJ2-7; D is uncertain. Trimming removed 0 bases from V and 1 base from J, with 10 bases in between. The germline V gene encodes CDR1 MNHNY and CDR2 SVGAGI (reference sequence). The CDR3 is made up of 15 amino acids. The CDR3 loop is CASSYSIDLSYEQYF. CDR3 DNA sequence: TGTGCCAGCAGTTACTCGATAGACCTGTCCTACGAGCAGTACTTC.

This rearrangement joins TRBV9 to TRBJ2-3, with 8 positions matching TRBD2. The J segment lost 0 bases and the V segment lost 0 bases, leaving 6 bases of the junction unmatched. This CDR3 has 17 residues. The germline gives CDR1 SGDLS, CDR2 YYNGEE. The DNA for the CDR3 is TGTGCCAGCAGCGTAGCAGGAAGCGGGAGCAGCACAGATACGCAGTATTTT. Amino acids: CASSVAGSGSSTDTQYF.

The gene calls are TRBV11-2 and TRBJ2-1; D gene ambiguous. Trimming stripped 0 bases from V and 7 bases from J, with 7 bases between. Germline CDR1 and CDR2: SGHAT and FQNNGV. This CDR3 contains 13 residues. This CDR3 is CASSLEVGNEQFF. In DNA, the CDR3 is TGTGCCAGCAGCTTAGAAGTAGGAAATGAGCAGTTCTTC.

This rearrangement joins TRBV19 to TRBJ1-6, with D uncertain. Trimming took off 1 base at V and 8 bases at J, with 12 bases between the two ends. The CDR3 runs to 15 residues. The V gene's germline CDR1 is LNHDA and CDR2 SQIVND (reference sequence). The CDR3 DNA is TGTGCCAGTAGTATAGTCCAGTTTGGTCATTCACCCCTCCACTTT. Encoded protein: CASSIVQFGHSPLHF.

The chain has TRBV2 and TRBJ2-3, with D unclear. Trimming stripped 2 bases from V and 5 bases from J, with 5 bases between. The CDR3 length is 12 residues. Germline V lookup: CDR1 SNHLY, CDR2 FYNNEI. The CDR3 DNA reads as TGTGCCAGCAGTGAATCGGGAGATACGCAGTATTTT. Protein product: CASSESGDTQYF.

Here the CDR3 DNA reads TGTGCCAGCAGTGCTGGACAGGGAGGCTACGAGCAGTACTTC. Translation: CASSAGQGGYEQYF. The chain employs TRBV6-1 and TRBJ2-7; 8 bases match TRBD1. Per the germline V gene, CDR1 is MNHNS and CDR2 is SASEGT. CDR3 length: 14 amino acids. The J segment lost 3 bases and the V segment lost 4 bases, leaving 5 bases of the junction unmatched.

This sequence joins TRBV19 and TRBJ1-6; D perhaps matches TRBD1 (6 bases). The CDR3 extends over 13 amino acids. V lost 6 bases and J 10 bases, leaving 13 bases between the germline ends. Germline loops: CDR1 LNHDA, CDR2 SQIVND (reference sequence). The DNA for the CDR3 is TGTGCCAGTAGGGACAGTTTTAGATCACCCCTCCACTTT. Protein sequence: CASRDSFRSPLHF.

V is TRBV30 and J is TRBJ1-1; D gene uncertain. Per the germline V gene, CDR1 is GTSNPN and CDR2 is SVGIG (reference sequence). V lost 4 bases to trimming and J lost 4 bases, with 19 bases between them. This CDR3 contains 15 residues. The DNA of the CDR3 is TGTGCCTGGAAATATATGGCGGGAAAGGGCACTGAAGCTTTCTTT. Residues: CAWKYMAGKGTEAFF.

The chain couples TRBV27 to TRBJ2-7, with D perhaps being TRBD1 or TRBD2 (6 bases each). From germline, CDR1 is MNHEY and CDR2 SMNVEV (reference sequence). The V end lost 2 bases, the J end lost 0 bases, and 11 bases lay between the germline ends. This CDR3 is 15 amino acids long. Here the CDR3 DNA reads TGTGCCAGCAGTTTAGGGGGGCCTCCCTCCTACGAGCAGTACTTC. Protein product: CASSLGGPPSYEQYF.

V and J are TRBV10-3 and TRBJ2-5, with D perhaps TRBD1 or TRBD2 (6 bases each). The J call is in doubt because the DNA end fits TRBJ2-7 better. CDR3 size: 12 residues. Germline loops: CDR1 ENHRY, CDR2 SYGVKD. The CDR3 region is CAGGQNSYEQYF. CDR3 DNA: TGTGCCGGGGGGCAGAACTCCTACGAGCAGTACTTC.

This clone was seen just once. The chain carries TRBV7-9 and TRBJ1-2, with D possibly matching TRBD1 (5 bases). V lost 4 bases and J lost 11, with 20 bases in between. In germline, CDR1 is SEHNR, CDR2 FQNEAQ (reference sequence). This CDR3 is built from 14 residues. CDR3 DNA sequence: TGTGCCAGCAGCTCCGGGACTGCCGGGCGAGGTTACACCTTC. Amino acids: CASSSGTAGRGYTF.

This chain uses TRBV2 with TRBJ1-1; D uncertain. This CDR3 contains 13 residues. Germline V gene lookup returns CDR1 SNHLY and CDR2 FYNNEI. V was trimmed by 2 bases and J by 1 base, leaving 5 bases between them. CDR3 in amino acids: CASSELENTEAFF. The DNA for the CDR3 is TGTGCCAGCAGTGAACTAGAGAACACTGAAGCTTTCTTT.

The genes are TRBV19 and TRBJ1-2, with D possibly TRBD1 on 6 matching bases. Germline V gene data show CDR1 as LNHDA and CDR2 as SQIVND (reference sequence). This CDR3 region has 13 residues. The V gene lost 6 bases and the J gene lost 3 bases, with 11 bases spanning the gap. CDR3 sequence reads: CASRTGMDYGYTF. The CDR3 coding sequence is TGTGCCAGTAGGACAGGAATGGACTATGGCTACACCTTC.

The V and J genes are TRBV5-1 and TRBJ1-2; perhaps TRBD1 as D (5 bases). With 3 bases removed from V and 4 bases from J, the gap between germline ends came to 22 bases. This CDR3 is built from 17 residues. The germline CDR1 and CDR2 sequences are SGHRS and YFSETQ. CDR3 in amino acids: CASSWGIEGPHFYGYTF. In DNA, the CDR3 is TGCGCCAGCAGCTGGGGGATCGAGGGTCCCCATTTCTATGGCTACACCTTC. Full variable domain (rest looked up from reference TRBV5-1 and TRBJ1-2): KAGVTQTPRYLIKTRGQQVTLSCSPISGHRSVSWYQQTPGQGLQFLFEYFSETQRNKGNFPGRFSGRQFSNSRSEMNVSTLELGDSALYLCASSWGIEGPHFYGYTFGSGTRLTVV.

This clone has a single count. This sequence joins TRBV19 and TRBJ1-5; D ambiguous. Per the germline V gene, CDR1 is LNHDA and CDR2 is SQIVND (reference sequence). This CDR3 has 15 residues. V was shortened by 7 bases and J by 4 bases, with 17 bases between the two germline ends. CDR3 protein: CASTLRGAENQPQHF. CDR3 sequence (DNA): TGTGCCAGTACCCTCCGAGGCGCAGAAAATCAGCCCCAGCATTTT.

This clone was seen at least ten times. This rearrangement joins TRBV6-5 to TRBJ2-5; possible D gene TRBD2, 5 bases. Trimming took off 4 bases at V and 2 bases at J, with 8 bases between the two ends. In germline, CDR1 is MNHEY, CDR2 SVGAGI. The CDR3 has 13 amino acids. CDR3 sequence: CASSWEWQETQYF. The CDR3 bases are TGTGCCAGCAGTTGGGAGTGGCAAGAGACCCAGTACTTC.

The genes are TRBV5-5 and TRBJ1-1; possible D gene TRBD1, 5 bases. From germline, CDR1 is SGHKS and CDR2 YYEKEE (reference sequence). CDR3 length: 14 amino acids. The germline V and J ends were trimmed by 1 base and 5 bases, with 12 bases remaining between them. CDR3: CASSLKSGGTEAFF. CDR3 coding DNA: TGTGCCAGCAGCTTGAAATCCGGGGGTACTGAAGCTTTCTTT.

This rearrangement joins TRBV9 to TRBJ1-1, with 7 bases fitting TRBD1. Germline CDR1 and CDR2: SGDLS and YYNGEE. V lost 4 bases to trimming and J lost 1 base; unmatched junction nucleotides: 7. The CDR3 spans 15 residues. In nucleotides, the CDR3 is TGTGCCAGCAGCCCCCGACAGGGACCGAACACTGAAGCTTTCTTT. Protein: CASSPRQGPNTEAFF.

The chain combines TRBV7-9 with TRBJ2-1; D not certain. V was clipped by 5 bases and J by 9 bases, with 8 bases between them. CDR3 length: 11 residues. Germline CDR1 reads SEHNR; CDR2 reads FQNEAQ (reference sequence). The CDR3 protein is CASSRQAEQFF. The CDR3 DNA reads TGTGCCAGCAGCCGACAAGCTGAGCAGTTCTTC. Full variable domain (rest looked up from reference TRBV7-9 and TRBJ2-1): DTGVSQNPRHKITKRGQNVTFRCDPISEHNRLYWYRQTLGQGPEFLTYFQNEAQLEKSRLLSDRFSAERPKGSFSTLEIQRTEQGDSAMYLCASSRQAEQFFGPGTRLTVL.

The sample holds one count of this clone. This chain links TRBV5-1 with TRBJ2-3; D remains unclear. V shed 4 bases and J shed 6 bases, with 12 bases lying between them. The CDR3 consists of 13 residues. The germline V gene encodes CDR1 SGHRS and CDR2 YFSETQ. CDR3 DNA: TGCGCCAGCAGCGGCCGGAGCGAGGATACGCAGTATTTT. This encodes CASSGRSEDTQYF. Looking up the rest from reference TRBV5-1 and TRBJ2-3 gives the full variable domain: KAGVTQTPRYLIKTRGQQVTLSCSPISGHRSVSWYQQTPGQGLQFLFEYFSETQRNKGNFPGRFSGRQFSNSRSEMNVSTLELGDSALYLCASSGRSEDTQYFGPGTRLTVL.

CDR3 region: CASSPAIPNYGYTF. In DNA form, the CDR3 reads TGTGCCAGCTCACCAGCCATTCCTAACTATGGCTACACCTTC. The chain is built from TRBV18 and TRBJ1-2; D is uncertain. Trimming removed 2 bases from V and 0 bases from J, with 7 bases in between. The germline V gene encodes CDR1 KGHSH and CDR2 LQKENI. There are 14 residues in the CDR3.